The 6 T cell receptor beta chains in this list originate from one sample, sequenced in a study of T-cell reconstitution after alpha-beta-depleted transplantation in children. A TCRbeta library incorporating unique molecular identifiers was prepared. TCRdb re-derived calls from the PCR reads in MiXCR, one entry per CDR3 protein. The data show 490,000 or so distinct CDR3 sequences, with around 12% seen just once and around 6.1% held by the top ten. This specimen was PBMCs from the stem cell graft donor, taken from the stem cell graft. These receptors were taken from a human donor who donated a stem cell graft to a child with combined immunodeficiency.

This chain links TRBV20-1 with TRBJ2-1, with 12 nucleotides matching TRBD2. The J segment lost 2 bases and the V segment lost 2 bases, leaving 1 base of the junction unmatched. Germline CDR1 reads DFQATT; CDR2 reads SNEGSKA (reference sequence). The CDR3 contains 15 residues. This chain's CDR3 is CSARRTSGTYNEQFF. The DNA for the CDR3 is TGCAGTGCTAGAAGGACTAGCGGGACCTACAATGAGCAGTTCTTC.

The table lists this clonotype with a few counts. V gene TRBV29-1 combines with J gene TRBJ1-2; D possibly corresponds to TRBD1 (6 bases). Germline-derived CDR1 and CDR2 are SQVTM and ANQGSEA. The CDR3 loop spans 15 amino acids. V gave up 4 bases and J gave up 5 bases, with 20 bases separating them. In DNA, the CDR3 is TGCAGCGTTGTTGGGAACCGAGGGGGGGAATATGGCTACACCTTC. Translating gives CSVVGNRGGEYGYTF.

The chain carries TRBV27 and TRBJ1-5; the match to TRBD1 covers 7 bases. Germline V gene sequence: CDR1 MNHEY, CDR2 SMNVEV (reference sequence). CDR3 length: 14 amino acids. Losses at the gene ends were 2 bases for V and 7 bases for J; bases not matched to a gene: 5. The DNA for the CDR3 is TGTGCCAGCAGTTTAGTACAGGGGATGCAGCCCCAGCATTTT. Translation gives CASSLVQGMQPQHF.

This clonotype was seen repeatedly, ten times or more. This chain joins TRBV7-9 and TRBJ2-2, with D hard to call. The V gene lost 3 bases and the J gene lost 6 bases, with 5 bases spanning the gap. The CDR3 has 12 residues. Germline V CDR1 and CDR2: SEHNR, FQNEAQ (reference sequence). The DNA of the CDR3 is TGTGCCAGCAGCTTGCCGGCCGGGGAGCTGTTTTTT. It is translated as CASSLPAGELFF. Based on the CDR3 plus reference TRBV7-9 and TRBJ2-2, the full variable domain is DTGVSQNPRHKITKRGQNVTFRCDPISEHNRLYWYRQTLGQGPEFLTYFQNEAQLEKSRLLSDRFSAERPKGSFSTLEIQRTEQGDSAMYLCASSLPAGELFFGEGSRLTVL.

This clonotype appeared many times. The V gene is TRBV20-1, the J gene TRBJ2-3, with D perhaps TRBD2 (7 bases). Trimming cost V 2 bases and J 11 bases, with 32 bases left between them. The CDR3 contains 18 residues. Per the germline V gene, CDR1 is DFQATT and CDR2 is SNEGSKA (reference sequence). CDR3 protein: CSARSSREGTKLIMRQYF. CDR3 coding DNA: TGCAGTGCTAGATCCTCAAGGGAGGGGACAAAGTTAATTATGAGGCAGTATTTT.

The chain couples TRBV30 to TRBJ2-7, with D tentatively TRBD2 (5 bases). Germline V gene lookup returns CDR1 GTSNPN and CDR2 SVGIG (reference sequence). This CDR3 contains 16 residues. V dropped 2 bases and J dropped 3 bases, with 20 bases sitting between them. The CDR3 sequence is CAWSPPPGKRVYEQYF. DNA of the CDR3: TGTGCCTGGAGTCCTCCGCCCGGGAAGAGGGTCTACGAGCAGTACTTC.